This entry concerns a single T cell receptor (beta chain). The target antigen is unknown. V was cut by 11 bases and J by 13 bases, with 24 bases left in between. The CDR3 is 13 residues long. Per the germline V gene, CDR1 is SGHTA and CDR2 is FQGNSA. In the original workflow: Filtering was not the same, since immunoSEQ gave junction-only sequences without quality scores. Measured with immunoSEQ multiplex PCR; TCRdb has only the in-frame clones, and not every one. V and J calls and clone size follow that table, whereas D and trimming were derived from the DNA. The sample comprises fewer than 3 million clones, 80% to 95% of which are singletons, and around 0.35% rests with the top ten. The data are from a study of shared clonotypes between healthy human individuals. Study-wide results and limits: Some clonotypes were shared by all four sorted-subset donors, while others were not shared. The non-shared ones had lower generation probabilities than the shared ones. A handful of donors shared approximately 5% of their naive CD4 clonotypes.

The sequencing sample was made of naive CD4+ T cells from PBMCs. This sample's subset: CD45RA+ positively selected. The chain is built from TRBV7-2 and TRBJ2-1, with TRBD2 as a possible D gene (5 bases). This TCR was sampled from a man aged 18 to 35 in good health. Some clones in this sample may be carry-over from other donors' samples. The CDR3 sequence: CASLGTRAFSQFF. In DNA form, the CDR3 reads TGTGCCTCCCTGGGCACGAGGGCCTTCTCCCAGTTCTTC.